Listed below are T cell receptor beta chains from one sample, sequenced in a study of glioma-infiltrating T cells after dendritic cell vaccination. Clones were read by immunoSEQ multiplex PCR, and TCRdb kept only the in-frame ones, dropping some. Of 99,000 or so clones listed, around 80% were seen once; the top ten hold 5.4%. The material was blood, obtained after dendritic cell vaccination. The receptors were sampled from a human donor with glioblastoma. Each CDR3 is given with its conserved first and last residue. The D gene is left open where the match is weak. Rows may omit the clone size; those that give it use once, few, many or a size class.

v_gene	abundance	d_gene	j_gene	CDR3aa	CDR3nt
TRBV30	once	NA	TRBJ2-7	CAWSHQAGAYEQYF	TGTGCCTGGAGTCATCAAGCGGGCGCCTACGAGCAGTACTTC
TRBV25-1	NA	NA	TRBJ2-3	CASSAATTSTDTQYF	TGTGCCAGCAGTGCCGCGACTACTAGCACAGATACGCAGTATTTT
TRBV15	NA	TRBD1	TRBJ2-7	CATSGRTGAHEQYF	TGTGCCACCAGCGGACGGACAGGGGCGCACGAGCAGTACTTC
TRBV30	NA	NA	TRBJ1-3	CAWIRAGGNTIYF	TGTGCCTGGATCAGGGCGGGAGGAAACACCATATATTTT
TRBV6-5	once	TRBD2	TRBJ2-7	CASSWGLAGVYEQYF	TGTGCCAGCAGTTGGGGACTAGCGGGAGTCTACGAGCAGTACTTC
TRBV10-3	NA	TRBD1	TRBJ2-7	CAISPGTGNSYEQYF	TGTGCCATCAGTCCCGGGACAGGGAATTCCTACGAGCAGTACTTC
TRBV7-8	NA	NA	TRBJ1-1	CASSLRAGAMNTEAFF	TGTGCCAGCAGCTTAAGGGCAGGGGCCATGAACACTGAAGCTTTCTTT
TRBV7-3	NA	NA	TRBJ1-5	CASSHRQERWKKPQHF	TGTGCCAGCAGCCACCGACAGGAAAGATGGAAAAAGCCCCAGCATTTT
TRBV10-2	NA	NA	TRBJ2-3	CASRLATNTDTQYF	TGCGCCAGCAGGCTAGCGACTAACACAGATACGCAGTATTTT
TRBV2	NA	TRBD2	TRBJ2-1	CASSPTSGGNNEQFF	TGTGCCAGCAGTCCGACTAGCGGGGGAAACAATGAGCAGTTCTTC
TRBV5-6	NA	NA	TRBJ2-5	CASSGAPGAREETQYF	TGTGCCAGCAGCGGGGCGCCAGGGGCCCGGGAAGAGACCCAGTACTTC
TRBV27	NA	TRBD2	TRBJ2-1	CASSLSGTSGYNEQFF	TGTGCCAGCAGTCTCTCCGGGACTAGCGGTTACAATGAGCAGTTCTTC
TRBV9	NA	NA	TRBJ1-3	CASSPGSSALTGNTIYF	TGTGCCAGCAGCCCCGGGAGCAGCGCCTTAACTGGAAACACCATATATTTT
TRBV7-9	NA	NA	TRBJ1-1	CASSRPVRGNTEAFF	TGTGCCAGCAGCCGTCCCGTAAGGGGGAACACTGAAGCTTTCTTT
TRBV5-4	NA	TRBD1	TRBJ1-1	CASSPRTGVRTEAFF	TGTGCCAGCAGCCCCAGGACAGGGGTGAGGACTGAAGCTTTCTTT
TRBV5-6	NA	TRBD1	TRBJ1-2	CASSGRGQGRNYGYTF	TGTGCCAGCAGCGGGAGGGGACAGGGTCGTAATTATGGCTACACCTTC
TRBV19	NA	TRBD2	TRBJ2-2	CASRLAGDTGELFF	TGTGCCAGCCGACTAGCGGGGGACACCGGGGAGCTGTTTTTT
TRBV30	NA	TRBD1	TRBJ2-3	CAWTPGQDLRDTQYF	TGTGCCTGGACGCCGGGACAGGATTTGAGGGATACGCAGTATTTT
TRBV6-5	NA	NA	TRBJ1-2	CASKRGSSNYGYTF	TGTGCCAGCAAAAGGGGGTCCTCTAACTATGGCTACACCTTC
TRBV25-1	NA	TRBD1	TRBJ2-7	CASSDYRGVTYEQYF	TGTGCCAGCAGTGATTACAGGGGGGTCACCTACGAGCAGTACTTC
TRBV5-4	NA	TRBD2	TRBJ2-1	CASSPFRGGRFDNEQFF	TGTGCCAGCAGCCCCTTTCGGGGCGGGAGGTTCGACAATGAGCAGTTCTTC
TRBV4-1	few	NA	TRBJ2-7	CASSPDGQGSYEQYF	TGCGCCAGCAGCCCAGACGGCCAGGGTAGCTACGAGCAGTACTTC
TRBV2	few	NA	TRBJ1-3	CASSEGTRRGTIYF	TGTGCCAGCAGTGAAGGAACACGCCGGGGGACCATATATTTT
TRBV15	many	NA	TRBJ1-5	CATSRGTDSNQPQHF	TGTGCCACCAGCAGGGGGACTGATAGCAATCAGCCCCAGCATTTT
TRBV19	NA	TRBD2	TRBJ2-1	CASSPRASGVLNEQFF	TGTGCCAGTAGTCCCCGGGCTAGCGGGGTCCTCAATGAGCAGTTCTTC
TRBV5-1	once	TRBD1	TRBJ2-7	CASSSTGTYEQYF	TGCGCCAGCAGCTCGACAGGGACCTACGAGCAGTACTTC
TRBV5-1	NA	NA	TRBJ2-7	CASSTVPGVYYEQYF	TGCGCCAGCAGCACAGTCCCCGGCGTCTACTACGAGCAGTACTTC
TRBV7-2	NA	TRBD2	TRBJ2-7	CASSLGLAGKDEQYF	TGTGCCAGCAGCTTGGGACTAGCGGGAAAGGACGAGCAGTACTTC
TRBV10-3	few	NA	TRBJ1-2	CAIRGQGYGYTF	TGTGCCATCAGAGGACAAGGCTATGGCTACACCTTC
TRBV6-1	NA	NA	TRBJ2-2	CASSAAVVANTGELFF	TGTGCCAGCAGTGCCGCGGTTGTCGCAAACACCGGGGAGCTGTTTTTT
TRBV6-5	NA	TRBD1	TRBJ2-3	CASSVAGQADTQYF	TGTGCCAGCAGTGTTGCGGGACAGGCTGATACGCAGTATTTT
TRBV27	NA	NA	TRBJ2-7	CASSPLSYEQYF	TGTGCCAGCAGTCCCCTCTCCTACGAGCAGTACTTC
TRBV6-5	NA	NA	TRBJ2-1	CASSDLRNEQFF	TGTGCCAGCAGTGACTTGCGGAATGAGCAGTTCTTC
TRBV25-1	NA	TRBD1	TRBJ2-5	CASSKLSGTGRQETQYF	TGTGCCAGCAGTAAACTTTCCGGGACAGGGAGGCAAGAGACCCAGTACTTC
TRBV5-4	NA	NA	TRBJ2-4	CASSLGQTKNIQYF	TGTGCCAGCAGCTTGGGGCAGACCAAAAACATTCAGTACTTC
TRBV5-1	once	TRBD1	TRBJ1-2	CASSLSGQLNYGYTF	TGCGCCAGCAGCCTTTCGGGACAGCTGAACTATGGCTACACCTTC
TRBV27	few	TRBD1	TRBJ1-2	CASGGQGAGNYGYTF	TGTGCCAGCGGTGGACAGGGGGCAGGTAACTATGGCTACACCTTC
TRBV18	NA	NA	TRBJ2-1	CASSLASGNNEQFF	TGTGCCAGCTCCCTCGCTTCCGGGAACAATGAGCAGTTCTTC
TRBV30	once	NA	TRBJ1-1	CAWEYRVDTEAFF	TGTGCCTGGGAATACAGGGTGGACACTGAAGCTTTCTTT
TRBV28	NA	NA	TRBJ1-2	CASSLSQGLGYTF	TGTGCCAGCAGTTTAAGTCAGGGGTTGGGCTACACCTTC
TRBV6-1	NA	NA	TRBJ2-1	CASSKGRADNEQFF	TGTGCCAGCAGTAAAGGGCGGGCGGACAATGAGCAGTTCTTC
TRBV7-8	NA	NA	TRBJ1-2	CASSLVTAYGYTF	TGTGCCAGCAGCTTAGTTACAGCCTATGGCTACACCTTC